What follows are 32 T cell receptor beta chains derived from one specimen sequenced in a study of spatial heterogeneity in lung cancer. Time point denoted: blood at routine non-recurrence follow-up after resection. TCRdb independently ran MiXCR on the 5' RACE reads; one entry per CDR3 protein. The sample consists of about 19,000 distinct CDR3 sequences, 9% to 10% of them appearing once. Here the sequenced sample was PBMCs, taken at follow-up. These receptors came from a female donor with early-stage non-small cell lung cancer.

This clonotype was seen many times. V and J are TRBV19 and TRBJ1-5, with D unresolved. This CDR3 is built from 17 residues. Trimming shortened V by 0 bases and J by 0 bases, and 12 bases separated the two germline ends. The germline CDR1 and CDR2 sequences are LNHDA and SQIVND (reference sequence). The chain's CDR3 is CASSIDSPPYSNQPQHF. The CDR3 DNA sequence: TGTGCCAGTAGTATAGACAGTCCTCCCTATAGCAATCAGCCCCAGCATTTT.

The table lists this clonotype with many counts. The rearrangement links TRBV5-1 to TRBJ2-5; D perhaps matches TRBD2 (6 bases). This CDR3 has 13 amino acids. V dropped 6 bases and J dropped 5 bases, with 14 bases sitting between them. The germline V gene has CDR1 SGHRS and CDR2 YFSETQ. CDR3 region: CASNPSADETQYF. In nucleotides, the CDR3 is TGCGCCAGCAATCCTAGCGCCGACGAGACCCAGTACTTC.

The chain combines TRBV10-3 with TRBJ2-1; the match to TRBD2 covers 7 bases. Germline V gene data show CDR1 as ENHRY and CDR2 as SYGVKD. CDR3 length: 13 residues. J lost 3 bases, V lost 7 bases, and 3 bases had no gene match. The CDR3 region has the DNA TGTGCCATCAACCGGGGGGACTACAATGAGCAGTTCTTC. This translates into CAINRGDYNEQFF.

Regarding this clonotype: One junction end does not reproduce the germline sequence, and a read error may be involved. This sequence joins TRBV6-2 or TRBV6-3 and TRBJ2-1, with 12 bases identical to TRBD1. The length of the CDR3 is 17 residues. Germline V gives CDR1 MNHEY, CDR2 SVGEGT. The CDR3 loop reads CASSYPAGQGASYEQFF. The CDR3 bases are TGTGCCAGCAGTTACCCCGCGGGACAGGGGGCAAGCTATGAGCAATTCTTC.

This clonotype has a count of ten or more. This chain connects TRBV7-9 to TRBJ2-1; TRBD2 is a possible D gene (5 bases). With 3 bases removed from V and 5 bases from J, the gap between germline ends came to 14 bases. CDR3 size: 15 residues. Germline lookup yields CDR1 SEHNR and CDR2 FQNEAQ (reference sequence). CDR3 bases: TGTGCCAGCAGCTTTGGGTTGACGGGAAACAATGAGCAGTTCTTC. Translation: CASSFGLTGNNEQFF.

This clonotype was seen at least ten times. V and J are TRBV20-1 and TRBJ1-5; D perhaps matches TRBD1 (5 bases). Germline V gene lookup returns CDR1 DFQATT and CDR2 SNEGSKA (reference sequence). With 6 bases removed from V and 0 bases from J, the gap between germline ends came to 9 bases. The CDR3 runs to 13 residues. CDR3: CSARGDSNQPQHF. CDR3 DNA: TGCAGTGCCCGGGGGGATAGCAATCAGCCCCAGCATTTT.

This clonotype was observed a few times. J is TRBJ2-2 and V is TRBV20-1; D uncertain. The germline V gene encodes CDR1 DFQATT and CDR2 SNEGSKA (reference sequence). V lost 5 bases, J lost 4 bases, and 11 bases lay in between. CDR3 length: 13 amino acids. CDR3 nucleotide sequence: TGCAGTGCTGCGAAAGGGTCCACCGGGGAGCTGTTTTTT. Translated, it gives CSAAKGSTGELFF.

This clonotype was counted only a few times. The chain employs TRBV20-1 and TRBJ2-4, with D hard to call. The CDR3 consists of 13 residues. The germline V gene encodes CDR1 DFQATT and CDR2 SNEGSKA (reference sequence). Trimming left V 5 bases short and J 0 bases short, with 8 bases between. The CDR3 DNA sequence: TGCAGTGCTGAGGCGGTAGCCAAAAACATTCAGTACTTC. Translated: CSAEAVAKNIQYF.

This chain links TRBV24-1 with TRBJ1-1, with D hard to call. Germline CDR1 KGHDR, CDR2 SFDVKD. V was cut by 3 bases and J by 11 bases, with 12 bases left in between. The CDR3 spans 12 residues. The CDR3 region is CATSDVYRGAFF. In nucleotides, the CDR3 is TGTGCCACCAGTGATGTCTACAGAGGTGCTTTCTTT.

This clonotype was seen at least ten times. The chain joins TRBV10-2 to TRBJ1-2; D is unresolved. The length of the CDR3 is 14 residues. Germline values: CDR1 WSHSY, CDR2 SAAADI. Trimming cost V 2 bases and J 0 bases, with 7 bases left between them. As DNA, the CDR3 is TGCGCCAGCAGTGAGGGTTTTACTAACTATGGCTACACCTTC. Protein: CASSEGFTNYGYTF.

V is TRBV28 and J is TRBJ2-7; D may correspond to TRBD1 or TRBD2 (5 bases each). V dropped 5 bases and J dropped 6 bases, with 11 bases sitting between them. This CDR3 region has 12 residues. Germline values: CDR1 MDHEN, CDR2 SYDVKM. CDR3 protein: CASSAPGREQYF. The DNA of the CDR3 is TGTGCCAGCAGTGCCCCGGGGCGCGAGCAGTACTTC. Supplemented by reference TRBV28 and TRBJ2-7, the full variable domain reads DVKVTQSSRYLVKRTGEKVFLECVQDMDHENMFWYRQDPGLGLRLIYFSYDVKMKEKGDIPEGYSVSREKKERFSLILESASTNQTSMYLCASSAPGREQYFGPGTRLTVT.

CDR3 sequence: CASSSRASGGRSEQFF. Written as DNA, the CDR3 is TGTGCCAGCAGCTCGAGAGCTAGCGGGGGTAGAAGTGAGCAGTTCTTC. This chain uses TRBV5-4 with TRBJ2-1, with 10 bases identical to TRBD2. The CDR3 sequence is 16 residues long. Trimming took 3 bases from V and 9 from J; bases not matched to a gene: 12. Germline loops: CDR1 SGHNT, CDR2 YYREEE (reference sequence).

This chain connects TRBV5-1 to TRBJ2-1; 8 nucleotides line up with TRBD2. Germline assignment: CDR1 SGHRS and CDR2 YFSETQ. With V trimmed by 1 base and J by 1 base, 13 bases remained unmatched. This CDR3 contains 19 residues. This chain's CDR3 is CASSLFRATSGSSYNEQFF. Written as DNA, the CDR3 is TGCGCCAGCAGCTTGTTCCGTGCCACTAGCGGCTCTTCCTACAATGAGCAGTTCTTC. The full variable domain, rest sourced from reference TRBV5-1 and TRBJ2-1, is KAGVTQTPRYLIKTRGQQVTLSCSPISGHRSVSWYQQTPGQGLQFLFEYFSETQRNKGNFPGRFSGRQFSNSRSEMNVSTLELGDSALYLCASSLFRATSGSSYNEQFFGPGTRLTVL.

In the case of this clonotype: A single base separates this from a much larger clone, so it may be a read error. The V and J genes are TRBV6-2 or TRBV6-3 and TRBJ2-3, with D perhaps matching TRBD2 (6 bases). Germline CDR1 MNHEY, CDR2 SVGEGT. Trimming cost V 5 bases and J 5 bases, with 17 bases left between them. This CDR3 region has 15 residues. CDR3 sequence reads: CASSTLRDGRDTQYF. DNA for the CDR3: TGTGCCAGCAGTACACTCCGGGACGGGAGAGATACGCAGTATTTT.

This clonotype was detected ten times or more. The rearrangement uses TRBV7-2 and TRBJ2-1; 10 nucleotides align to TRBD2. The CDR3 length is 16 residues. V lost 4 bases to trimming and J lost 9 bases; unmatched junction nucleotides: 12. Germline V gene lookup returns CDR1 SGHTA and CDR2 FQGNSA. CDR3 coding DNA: TGTGCCAGCAGCTACACTCCGGGACTAGCGTCCGGTGAGCAGTTCTTC. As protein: CASSYTPGLASGEQFF.

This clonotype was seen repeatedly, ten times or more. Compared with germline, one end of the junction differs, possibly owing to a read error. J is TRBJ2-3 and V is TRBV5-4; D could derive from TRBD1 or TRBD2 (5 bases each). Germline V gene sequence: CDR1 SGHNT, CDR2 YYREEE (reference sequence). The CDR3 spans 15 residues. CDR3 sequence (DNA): TGTGCCAGCAGCTTGGGGGGGATAAGCACAGATAGGCAGTATTTT. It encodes CASSLGGISTDRQYF.

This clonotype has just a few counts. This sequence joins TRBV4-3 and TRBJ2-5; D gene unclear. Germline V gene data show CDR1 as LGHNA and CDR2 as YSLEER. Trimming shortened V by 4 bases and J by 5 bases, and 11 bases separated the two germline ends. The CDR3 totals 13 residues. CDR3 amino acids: CASSRDLGETQYF. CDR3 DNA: TGCGCCAGCAGCCGAGACTTGGGGGAGACCCAGTACTTC.

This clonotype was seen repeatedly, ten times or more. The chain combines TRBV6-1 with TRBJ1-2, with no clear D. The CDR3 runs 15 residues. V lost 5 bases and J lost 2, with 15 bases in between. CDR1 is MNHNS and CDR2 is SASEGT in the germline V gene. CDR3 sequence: CASSPSRRVNYGYTF. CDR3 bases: TGTGCCAGCAGTCCCTCCCGGCGGGTGAACTATGGCTACACCTTC.

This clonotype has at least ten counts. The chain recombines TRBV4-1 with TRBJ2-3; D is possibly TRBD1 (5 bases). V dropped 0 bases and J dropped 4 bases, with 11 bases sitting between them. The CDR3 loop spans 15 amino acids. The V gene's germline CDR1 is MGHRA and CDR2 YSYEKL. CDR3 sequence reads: CASSQDGQGPDTQYF. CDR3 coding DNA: TGCGCCAGCAGCCAAGATGGGCAGGGTCCAGATACGCAGTATTTT.

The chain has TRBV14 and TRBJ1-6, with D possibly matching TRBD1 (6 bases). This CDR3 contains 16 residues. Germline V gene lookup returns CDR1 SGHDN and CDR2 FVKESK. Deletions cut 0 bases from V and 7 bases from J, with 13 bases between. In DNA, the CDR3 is TGTGCCAGCAGCCAAGAGAGGGGGTTTAGCAATTCACCCCTCCACTTT. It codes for CASSQERGFSNSPLHF.

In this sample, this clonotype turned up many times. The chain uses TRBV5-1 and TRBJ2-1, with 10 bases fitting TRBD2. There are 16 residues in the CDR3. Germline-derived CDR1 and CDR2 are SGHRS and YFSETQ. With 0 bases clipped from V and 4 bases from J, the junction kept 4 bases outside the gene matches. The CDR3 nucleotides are TGCGCCAGCAGCTTGGCCCCTAGCGGGGGTTACAATGAGCAGTTCTTC. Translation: CASSLAPSGGYNEQFF.

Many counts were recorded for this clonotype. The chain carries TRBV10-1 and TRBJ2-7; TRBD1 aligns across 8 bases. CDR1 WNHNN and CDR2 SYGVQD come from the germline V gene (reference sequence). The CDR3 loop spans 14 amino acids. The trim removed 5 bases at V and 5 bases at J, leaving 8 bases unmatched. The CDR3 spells CASSNAGGRDEQYF. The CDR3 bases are TGCGCCAGCAGTAATGCAGGGGGCAGAGACGAGCAGTACTTC.

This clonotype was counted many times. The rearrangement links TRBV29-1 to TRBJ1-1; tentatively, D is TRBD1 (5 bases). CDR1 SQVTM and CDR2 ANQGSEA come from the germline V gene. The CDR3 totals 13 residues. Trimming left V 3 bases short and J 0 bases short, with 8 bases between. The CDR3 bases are TGCAGCGTTGAGGACAACATGAACACTGAAGCTTTCTTT. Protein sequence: CSVEDNMNTEAFF.

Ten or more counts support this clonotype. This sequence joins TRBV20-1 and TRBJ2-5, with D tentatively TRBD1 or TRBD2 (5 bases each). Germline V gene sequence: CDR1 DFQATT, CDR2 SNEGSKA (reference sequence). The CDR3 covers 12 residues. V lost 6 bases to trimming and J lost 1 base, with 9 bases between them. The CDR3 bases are TGCAGTGCCACGGGACCCCAAGAGACCCAGTACTTC. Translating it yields CSATGPQETQYF.

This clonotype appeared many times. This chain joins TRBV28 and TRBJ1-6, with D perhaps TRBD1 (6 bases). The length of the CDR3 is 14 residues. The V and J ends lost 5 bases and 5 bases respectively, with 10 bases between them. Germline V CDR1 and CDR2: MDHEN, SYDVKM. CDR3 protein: CASSRTENNSPLHF. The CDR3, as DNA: TGTGCCAGCAGTCGGACAGAGAATAATTCACCCCTCCACTTT.

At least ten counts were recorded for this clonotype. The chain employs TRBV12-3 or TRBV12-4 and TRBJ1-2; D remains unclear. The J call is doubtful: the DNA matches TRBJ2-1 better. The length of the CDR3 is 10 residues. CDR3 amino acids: CASSLYRQFF. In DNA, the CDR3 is TGTGCCAGCAGTTTGTATAGACAGTTCTTC.

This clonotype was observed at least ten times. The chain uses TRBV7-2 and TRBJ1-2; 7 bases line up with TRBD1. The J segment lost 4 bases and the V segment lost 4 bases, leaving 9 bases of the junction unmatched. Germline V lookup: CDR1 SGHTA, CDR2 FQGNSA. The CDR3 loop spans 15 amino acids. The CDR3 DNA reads TGTGCCAGCAGCTCCAACCCACAGGGGAGCTATGGCTACACCTTC. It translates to CASSSNPQGSYGYTF.

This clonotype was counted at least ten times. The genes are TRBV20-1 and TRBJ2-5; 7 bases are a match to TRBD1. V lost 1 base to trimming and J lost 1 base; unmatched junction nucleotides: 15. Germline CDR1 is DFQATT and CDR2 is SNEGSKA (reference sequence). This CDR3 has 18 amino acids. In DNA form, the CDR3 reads TGCAGTGCTAGAGGTACAGGGGTTGCGACCGCCTCCCAAGAGACCCAGTACTTC. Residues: CSARGTGVATASQETQYF.

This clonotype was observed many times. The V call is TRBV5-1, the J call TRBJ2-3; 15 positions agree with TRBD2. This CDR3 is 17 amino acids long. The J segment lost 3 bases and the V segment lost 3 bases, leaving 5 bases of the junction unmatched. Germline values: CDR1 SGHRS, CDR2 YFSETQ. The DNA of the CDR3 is TGCGCCAGCAGCTACGGACTAGCGGGAGGGCCAACAGATACGCAGTATTTT. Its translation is CASSYGLAGGPTDTQYF.

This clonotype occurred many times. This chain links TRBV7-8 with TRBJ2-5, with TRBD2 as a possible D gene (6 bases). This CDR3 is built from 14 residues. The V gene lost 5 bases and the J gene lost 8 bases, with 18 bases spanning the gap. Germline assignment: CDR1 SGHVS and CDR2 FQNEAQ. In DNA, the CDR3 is TGTGCCAGCAGCCTCCCCGGAGGGCAGGCAACCCAGTACTTC. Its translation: CASSLPGGQATQYF.

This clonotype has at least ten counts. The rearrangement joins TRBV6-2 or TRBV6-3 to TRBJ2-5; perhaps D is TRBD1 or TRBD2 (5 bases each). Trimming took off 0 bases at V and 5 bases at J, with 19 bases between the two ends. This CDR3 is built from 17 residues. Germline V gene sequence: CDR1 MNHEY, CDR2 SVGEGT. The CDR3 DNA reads TGTGCCAGCAGTTACTCTAGAACCGGGACGATGAGGGAGACCCAGTACTTC. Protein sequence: CASSYSRTGTMRETQYF.

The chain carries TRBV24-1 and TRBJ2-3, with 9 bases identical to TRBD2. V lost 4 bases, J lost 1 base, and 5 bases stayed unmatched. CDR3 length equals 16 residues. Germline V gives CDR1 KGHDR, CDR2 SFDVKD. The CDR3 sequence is CATSDVAGDGTDTQYF. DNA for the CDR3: TGTGCCACCAGTGACGTAGCGGGAGACGGCACAGATACGCAGTATTTT.